This T cell receptor (beta chain) was captured in a study of identical twins. Overall study results and limits: There is a chance that invariant MAIT and iNKT cells partially muddied zero-insertion analyses. The same donors were not followed; conclusions instead depended on cross-sectional statistical analysis.

Each CDR3 protein is one row after TCRdb ran MiXCR on the 5' RACE reads. The table includes about 220,000 distinct CDR3 sequences, around 6.8% detected once. With regard to this clonotype: The antigen remains undetermined.

The CDR3 length is 14 residues. CDR1 LNHNV and CDR2 YYDKDF come from the germline V gene (reference sequence). The ends were cut back, 2 bases at V and 3 bases at J, with 8 bases in the middle. These sequences were also reported in another study, on yellow fever vaccine responses in identical twins.

Sequenced sample: memory (CD45RO+) T cells sorted from blood. This clonotype originated in a young woman in good health. The V gene is TRBV15, the J gene TRBJ1-3, with D hard to call. CDR3: CATSRRGFGNTIYF. CDR3 coding DNA: TGTGCCACCAGCAGACGGGGATTTGGAAACACCATATATTTT. The full variable domain, completed using reference TRBV15 and TRBJ1-3, is DAMVIQNPRYQVTQFGKPVTLSCSQTLNHNVMYWYQQKSSQAPKLLFHYYDKDFNNEADTPDNFQSRRPNTSFCFLDIRSPGLGDTAMYLCATSRRGFGNTIYFGEGSWLTVV.